The entry that follows covers one TCR beta chain sequence. As yet, its antigen is unknown. A CD45RA+ naive subset and a CD45RA-negative memory subset were split from CD4+ cells. The assay was run at deep level. Assay: immunoSEQ multiplex PCR; the TCRdb copy retains only in-frame clones and omits some. The data hold some 500,000 clones, with 90% to 97% observed a single time. This record comes from a study of shared clonotypes between healthy human individuals. Study as a whole: Donors, aged 18 to 49, were a couple of women and a few men.

Study results and caveats: Sharing across a few donors was seen in roughly 5% of naive CD4 clonotypes.

The sample consisted of naive CD4+ T cells sorted from blood. Subset in this sample: CD45RA+ positively selected. The receptor was derived from a woman aged 30 to 39 in good health.

The CDR3 nucleotides read TGTGCCTGGAGTGTACCCCTATACGAGCAGTACTTC. Amino acid sequence: CAWSVPLYEQYF. The chain has TRBV30 and TRBJ2-5; D unclear. The last part of the DNA fits TRBJ2-7 better; the J call may be wrong. The CDR3 has 12 residues. Germline assignment: CDR1 GTSNPN and CDR2 SVGIG (reference sequence).